Listed below are T cell receptor beta chains from one sample, sequenced in a study of T cell responses to AZD1222 COVID-19 vaccine. The protocol was immunoSEQ multiplex PCR, while the TCRdb copy is restricted to in-frame clones and leaves out a portion. The profile shows roughly 180,000 clones, 92% of them singletons. The sequencing here drew on peripheral blood, taken 28 days after the second AZD1222 dose. Receptors were obtained from an adult who received the AZD1222 COVID-19 vaccine. Both conserved end residues are part of each CDR3. A D gene is named only where the DNA matches it firmly. Clone size is given for some rows only: seen once, a few or many times, or a class if the clone is expanded.

TRBV28	TRBJ2-4	NA	NA	TGTGCCAGCCTTACAGGGGGGGGAAACATTCAGTACTTC	CASLTGGGNIQYF
TRBV7-3	TRBJ2-1	NA	NA	TGTGCCAGCAGCTTGAAGAATGAGCAGTTCTTC	CASSLKNEQFF
TRBV7-2	TRBJ2-5	NA	NA	TGTGCCAGCAGCTCAATGGGCTCAGGGAAGACCCAGTACTTC	CASSSMGSGKTQYF
TRBV3-1/TRBV3-2	TRBJ2-6	NA	NA	TGTGCCAGCACCACAGTAAGGAGTTCTGGGGCCAACGTCCTGACTTTC	CASTTVRSSGANVLTF
TRBV12-3/TRBV12-4	TRBJ2-5	NA	NA	TGTGCCAGCAGTCCTGGGGAGACCCAGTACTTC	CASSPGETQYF
TRBV4-2	TRBJ2-3	NA	TRBD2	TGTGCCAGCAGCCAAGGGTCCGGGGGGGGCACAGATACGCAGTATTTT	CASSQGSGGGTDTQYF
TRBV5-4	TRBJ1-2	NA	NA	TGTGCCAGCAGCTTGGTAGGAGGGAGGTTCGGGTATGGCTACACCTTC	CASSLVGGRFGYGYTF
TRBV7-6	TRBJ1-1	NA	NA	TGTGCCAGCAGCCCTGATGGGGGATTTAACACTGAAGCTTTCTTT	CASSPDGGFNTEAFF
TRBV5-1	TRBJ1-3	NA	NA	TGCGCCAGCAGCTTGGAAGGCCCTGGAAACACCATATATTTT	CASSLEGPGNTIYF
TRBV6-4	TRBJ2-7	NA	NA	TGTGCCAGCAGTGACTACAGGGTCCCCCTCAGGCGCTACGAGCAGTACTTC	CASSDYRVPLRRYEQYF
TRBV10-3	TRBJ1-4	once	NA	TGTGCCATCAGTGAGTCCGGTGCAACTAATGAAAAACTGTTTTTT	CAISESGATNEKLFF
TRBV3-1/TRBV3-2	TRBJ1-3	NA	NA	TGTGCCAGCAGCCAAGATGCACAGATCTCTGGAAACACCATATATTTT	CASSQDAQISGNTIYF
TRBV3-1/TRBV3-2	TRBJ2-5	once	TRBD2	TGTGCCAGCAGCCAAGAAGGGCTAGCGGGAGGGCCCAAGACCCAGTACTTC	CASSQEGLAGGPKTQYF
TRBV6-5	TRBJ2-1	NA	NA	TGTGCCAGCAGGGGGGGGACAGATCTCCTCTATGAGCAGTTCTTC	CASRGGTDLLYEQFF
TRBV4-2	TRBJ2-7	NA	NA	TGTGCCAGCAGCCAAGAACAGGTACCCTCCTACGAGCAGTACTTC	CASSQEQVPSYEQYF
TRBV5-1	TRBJ1-1	NA	NA	TGCGCCAGCAGCTCGCAGGGCGAGGACACTGAAGCTTTCTTT	CASSSQGEDTEAFF
TRBV2	TRBJ2-7	NA	TRBD2	TGTGCCAGCAGATTGACCCGCGGGACTAGCCCCTACGAGCAGTACTTC	CASRLTRGTSPYEQYF
TRBV7-2	TRBJ1-4	NA	NA	TGTGCCAGCAGCGAATCAGCAGGGGTCTATGAAAAACTGTTTTTT	CASSESAGVYEKLFF
TRBV7-3	TRBJ1-6	once	NA	TGTGCCAGCAGCTTTCAGGGAGATTCACCCCTCCACTTT	CASSFQGDSPLHF
TRBV19	TRBJ1-6	medium-sized	NA	TGTGCCAGTAGTACATCGGCGGCAGGGCGGCCCCTCCACTTT	CASSTSAAGRPLHF
TRBV27	TRBJ1-1	NA	NA	TGTGCCAGCAGTTTCGCCCCTCGGGGCACTGAAGCTTTCTTT	CASSFAPRGTEAFF
TRBV5-1	TRBJ2-3	NA	NA	TGCGCCAGCAAGAGAATCGGGGGGCAGGGAGATACGCAGTATTTT	CASKRIGGQGDTQYF
TRBV29-1	TRBJ2-3	once	NA	TGCAGCGCCCGTGGATCGGCAGGGCGAGATACGCAGTATTTT	CSARGSAGRDTQYF
TRBV28	TRBJ1-4	NA	NA	TGTGCCAGCAGCCCACCCGACTCTAATGAAAAACTGTTTTTT	CASSPPDSNEKLFF
TRBV7-9	TRBJ1-1	NA	NA	TGTGCCAGCATGTCGGGATACACTGAAGCTTTCTTT	CASMSGYTEAFF
TRBV2	TRBJ2-7	NA	TRBD2	TGTGCCAGCAGGGGGACTAGCGGGAGGTCGAGCTCCTACGAGCAGTACTTC	CASRGTSGRSSSYEQYF
TRBV9	TRBJ2-5	NA	NA	TGTGCCAGCAGCGTAGACGGCAGTGGAGGAGAGACCCAGTACTTC	CASSVDGSGGETQYF
TRBV27	TRBJ1-2	NA	NA	TGTGCCAGCAGTTTCTTGAGGGGCGAGGATGGCTACACCTTC	CASSFLRGEDGYTF
TRBV5-1	TRBJ1-1	NA	TRBD1	TGCGCCAGCAGTCGACAGGGGGGCCGCACTGAAGCTTTCTTT	CASSRQGGRTEAFF
TRBV6-2/TRBV6-3	TRBJ2-2	once	NA	TGTGCCAGCAGTTACGGAGGCGGCACCGGGGAGCTGTTTTTT	CASSYGGGTGELFF
TRBV7-2	TRBJ1-6	NA	TRBD1	TGTGCCAGCAGACAAGACAGGGCCAATTCACCCCTCCACTTT	CASRQDRANSPLHF
TRBV19	TRBJ1-1	NA	TRBD1	TGTGCCACCTCTCAACAGGGGATGAACACTGAAGCTTTCTTT	CATSQQGMNTEAFF
TRBV11-1	TRBJ2-6	NA	NA	TGTGCCAGCCCGGGCCCAGATGGGGCCAACGTCCTGACTTTC	CASPGPDGANVLTF
TRBV5-4	TRBJ2-3	NA	NA	TGTGCCAGCCAACCGACAGCTCCCAGCACAGATACGCAGTATTTT	CASQPTAPSTDTQYF
TRBV6-5	TRBJ2-3	NA	NA	TGTGCCAGCAGATTGGGACTTAGCACAGATACGCAGTATTTT	CASRLGLSTDTQYF
TRBV13	TRBJ1-2	NA	NA	TGTGCCAGCAGCCCACAGGGTCAGGGTGGCTACACCTTC	CASSPQGQGGYTF
TRBV28	TRBJ1-1	once	TRBD1	TGTGCCATAACGACAGGGTACGGCTCTGAAGCTTTCTTT	CAITTGYGSEAFF
TRBV6-5	TRBJ1-1	NA	NA	TGTGCCAGCAGCCACCTGACAGATGAAGCTTTCTTT	CASSHLTDEAFF
TRBV5-8	TRBJ1-1	NA	NA	TGTGCCAGCAGCCCGGGACGGAGTGAAGCTTTCTTT	CASSPGRSEAFF
TRBV6-5	TRBJ1-3	NA	NA	TGTGCCAGCAGTTTTTCTGGGGCGCCTGGAAACACCATATATTTT	CASSFSGAPGNTIYF
TRBV9	TRBJ2-6	NA	NA	TGTGCCAGCAGCAACAGGGCCTCCGTCTCTGGGGCCAACGTCCTGACTTTC	CASSNRASVSGANVLTF
TRBV5-1	TRBJ2-2	NA	TRBD1	TGCGCCAGCTCCCGGGACAGGCCGACCGGGGAGCTGTTTTTT	CASSRDRPTGELFF
TRBV5-6	TRBJ1-1	NA	NA	TGTGCCAGCAGCTTGGTCCTGAACACTGAAGCTTTCTTT	CASSLVLNTEAFF
TRBV12-3/TRBV12-4	TRBJ1-2	NA	NA	TGTGCCAGCAGTTTATCGACAGGATATGGCTACACCTTC	CASSLSTGYGYTF
TRBV10-3	TRBJ1-2	NA	NA	TGTGCCATCAGGGACCGGGAGACCTTCGGCTACACCTTC	CAIRDRETFGYTF
TRBV12-5	TRBJ2-1	NA	TRBD1	TGTGCTAGTGGATTGACAGGGTACAATGAGCAGTTCTTC	CASGLTGYNEQFF
TRBV14	TRBJ2-3	NA	NA	TGTGCCAGCAGCCAAGGGCCCAACCGACAACAACACACAGATACGCAGTATTTT	CASSQGPNRQQHTDTQYF
TRBV28	TRBJ2-2	few	NA	TGTGCCAGCAGTTTCTCCCACGGCCAGCCATTGGGGGAGCTGTTTTTT	CASSFSHGQPLGELFF
TRBV7-2	TRBJ2-3	NA	NA	TGTGCCAGCAGCGCAAGACAGAGAAGCACAGATACGCAGTATTTT	CASSARQRSTDTQYF
TRBV5-1	TRBJ2-1	NA	TRBD2	TGCGCCAGCAGCGGGCGGGCTAGCGGTTACAATGAGCAGTTCTTC	CASSGRASGYNEQFF
TRBV13	TRBJ2-3	NA	NA	TGTGCCAGCAGCACATCGGGACTTCATACGCAGTATTTT	CASSTSGLHTQYF
TRBV18	TRBJ2-7	NA	NA	TGTGCCAGCTCACCTTGGGACCTGGTATCGGCGGGGGCGAGGGGTGAGCAGTACTTC	CASSPWDLVSAGARGEQYF